This T cell receptor (beta chain) was sequenced for a study of siplizumab effects on memory and regulatory T cells. Clones were read by immunoSEQ multiplex PCR, and TCRdb kept only the in-frame ones, dropping some. The repertoire has roughly 100,000 clones, approximately 94% of them found once; the top ten carry approximately 0.3%. Germline CDR1 and CDR2: SGHRS and YFSETQ. The CDR3 length is 15 residues. V lost 2 bases, J lost 3 bases, and 12 bases lay in between. The J gene is TRBJ1-5, the V gene TRBV5-1; no clear D. The sequencing input was CD4+ T cells sorted from blood. The sequence derives from a human donor in good health. The CDR3 DNA reads as TGCGCCAGCAGCTTACGAGGAGGATTCAATCAGCCCCAGCATTTT. Translated: CASSLRGGFNQPQHF. The full variable domain, completed using reference TRBV5-1 and TRBJ1-5, is KAGVTQTPRYLIKTRGQQVTLSCSPISGHRSVSWYQQTPGQGLQFLFEYFSETQRNKGNFPGRFSGRQFSNSRSEMNVSTLELGDSALYLCASSLRGGFNQPQHFGDGTRLSIL.